Listed below are T cell receptor beta chains from one sample, sequenced in a study of T-cell memory formation after mild COVID-19. TCRdb re-derived calls from the 5' RACE reads in MiXCR, one entry per CDR3 protein. The top ten clones hold 20% to 25% of a sample with roughly 450,000 distinct CDR3 sequences, under 20% of them seen once. Material: PBMCs or a T cell subset sorted from them (not recorded which). These receptors were collected from a man aged 18 to 30 who had mild COVID-19 (a few samples of this study predate the infection). Cell type and time point are not known. Each CDR3 is given with its conserved first and last residue. The D gene is left open where the match is weak. Clone size is stated in some rows and not others, as once, few, many or a class when expanded.

J gene	D gene	V gene	clone size	CDR3 protein
TRBJ2-3	-	TRBV5-1	-	CASITRGRVDTQYF
TRBJ2-2	TRBD2	TRBV12-3/TRBV12-4	few	CASSRAGGRTGELFF
TRBJ2-5	-	TRBV20-1	-	CSARIGVETQYF
TRBJ1-1	-	TRBV7-9	-	CASSLGGGPGTEAFF
TRBJ1-2	-	TRBV11-1	-	CASSFQNQNYGYTF
TRBJ1-5	-	TRBV19	few	CAGGTSGLQPQHF
TRBJ1-2	-	TRBV3-1	few	CASRPMFTGGGYTF
TRBJ2-7	-	TRBV3-1	-	CASCQGVRGTYEQYF
TRBJ1-6	TRBD1	TRBV27	-	CASSRRGRNSPLHF
TRBJ2-3	-	TRBV7-3	-	CASSPMHGDTQYF
TRBJ2-7	-	TRBV19	-	CATGTPLAQYF
TRBJ2-2	TRBD2	TRBV7-9	few	CASRADPSGGPWTGELFF
TRBJ2-7	TRBD1	TRBV5-6	-	CASSSYRGPHEQYF
TRBJ2-7	-	TRBV6-5	-	CASSKHRGGSYEQYF
TRBJ1-1	TRBD1	TRBV6-5	few	CASNRGQKNTEAFF
TRBJ1-5	TRBD1	TRBV12-3/TRBV12-4	once	CASRTGGRDQPQHF
TRBJ2-1	-	TRBV7-9	few	CASSLSVGAGGSYNEQFF
TRBJ2-5	-	TRBV7-9	few	CASSKEGETQYF
TRBJ1-1	-	TRBV6-6	-	CASSIPLGAFF
TRBJ2-7	TRBD2	TRBV20-1	-	CSAKGLAYEQYF
TRBJ1-5	-	TRBV29-1	-	CSVGIGGPNQPQHF
TRBJ2-1	TRBD2	TRBV19	-	CASSIVHTSGGPYNEQFF
TRBJ1-2	-	TRBV7-9	-	CASSLNQDSGYTF
TRBJ2-2	TRBD1	TRBV11-1	few	CASSLLQGRTGELFF
TRBJ2-1	TRBD1	TRBV5-1	few	CASSSRDSRNNEQFF
TRBJ2-7	TRBD2	TRBV27	few	CASSLGGRRNYEQYF
TRBJ1-2	-	TRBV7-2	-	CASSPFRTGNYGYTF
TRBJ2-2	TRBD2	TRBV6-5	few	CASTPTSGANTGELFF
TRBJ2-3	TRBD2	TRBV5-4	-	CASSSRGGADTQYF
TRBJ1-5	TRBD1	TRBV12-3/TRBV12-4	-	CASSPTGVGQPQHF
TRBJ2-4	-	TRBV4-1	many	CASSHAPGRRRGNIQYF
TRBJ2-5	-	TRBV4-1	few	CASSPLEGTREETQYF
TRBJ1-3	-	TRBV4-3	-	CASSQERQGMGGNTIYF
TRBJ2-6	-	TRBV5-6	few	CAPSLGPMSSGANVLTF
TRBJ2-1	TRBD2	TRBV20-1	-	CSARSPSGGRGFF
TRBJ1-1	-	TRBV6-2/TRBV6-3	few	CASSYLSWTTEAFF
TRBJ1-1	-	TRBV5-1	-	CDSSQRAGENTEAFF
TRBJ2-2	TRBD2	TRBV10-2	-	CASGRLAAVNTGELFF
TRBJ1-2	TRBD1	TRBV7-3	-	CASSQAPRQGYGYTF
TRBJ2-3	-	TRBV7-2	-	CASSLADRYTDTQYF
TRBJ2-6	-	TRBV20-1	-	CSAREYPGPRSGANVLTF
TRBJ1-5	-	TRBV6-5	-	CASSPRTNLGNQPQHF
TRBJ2-5	TRBD2	TRBV20-1	-	CSAAGGIQETQYF
TRBJ2-4	-	TRBV4-1	few	CASSQGQGMKNIQYF
TRBJ1-5	-	TRBV20-1	-	CSATTPTAYSNQPQHF